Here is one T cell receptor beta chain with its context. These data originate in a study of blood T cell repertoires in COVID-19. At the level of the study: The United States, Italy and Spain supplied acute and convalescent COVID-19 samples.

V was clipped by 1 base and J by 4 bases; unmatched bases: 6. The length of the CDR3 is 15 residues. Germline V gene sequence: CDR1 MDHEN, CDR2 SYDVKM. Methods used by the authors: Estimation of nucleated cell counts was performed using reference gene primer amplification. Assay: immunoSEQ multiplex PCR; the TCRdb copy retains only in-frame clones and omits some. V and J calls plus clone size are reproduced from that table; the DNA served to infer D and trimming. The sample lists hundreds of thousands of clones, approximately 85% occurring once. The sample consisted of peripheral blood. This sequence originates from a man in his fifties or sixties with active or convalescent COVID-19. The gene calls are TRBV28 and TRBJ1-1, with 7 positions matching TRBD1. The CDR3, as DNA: TGTGCCAGCAGTTTATTGGGCAGGGGGACCACTGAAGCTTTCTTT. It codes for CASSLLGRGTTEAFF.